This T cell receptor (beta chain) was retrieved from a study of immune evolution from preneoplasia to lung adenocarcinoma. Study conclusions and caveats: From normal lung to invasive adenocarcinoma, top clone frequencies appeared to decrease. Later-stage lesions appeared to have more T cells, more diversity, less clonality.

Per germline, CDR1 LNHDA and CDR2 SQIVND (reference sequence). The CDR3 has 18 amino acids. The ends lost 1 base at V and 1 base at J; junction bases unmatched: 12. Patient tissue came from resections in Japan or China, 2014–2017. H&E slides confirmed each diagnosis, reviewed by two pathologists independently. Comments on this clone: The antigen remains undetermined.

Here immunoSEQ multiplex PCR was the method, and the copy in TCRdb shows in-frame clones only, minus some. The table records about 6,300 clones, more than 75% of them present only once. The rearrangement links TRBV19 to TRBJ1-1, with TRBD1 identical over 7 bases. This TCR came from a donor of 70 years or more with lung adenocarcinoma. Material: FFPE lung adenocarcinoma in situ tissue. The CDR3 reads CASSIGPHGQVGNTEAFF. The CDR3 DNA reads as TGTGCCAGTAGTATAGGCCCGCACGGACAGGTCGGGAACACTGAAGCTTTCTTT.